This entry lists 25 T cell receptor beta chains sequenced from one sample in a study of blood T cell repertoires in COVID-19. Libraries were prepared by immunoSEQ multiplex PCR; TCRdb keeps only in-frame clonotypes and omits some of them. The table has around 160,000 clones, around 90% seen once. The sequencing sample was made of peripheral blood. The source is a man aged 18 to 29 with acute or convalescent COVID-19.

The chain carries TRBV29-1 and TRBJ2-3, with 10 bases identical to TRBD1. This CDR3 has 15 amino acids. The V gene end was trimmed by 8 bases and the J gene end by 3 bases; junction bases not matched to a gene: 11. The V gene's germline CDR1 is SQVTM and CDR2 ANQGSEA. Here the CDR3 reads CSSIGGDRGTDTQYF. CDR3 DNA: TGCAGCTCAATCGGGGGGGACAGGGGAACAGATACGCAGTATTTT.

This chain connects TRBV7-9 to TRBJ2-1; 8 bases agree with TRBD2. Looked up from germline, CDR1 is SEHNR and CDR2 is FQNEAQ (reference sequence). V lost 3 bases to trimming and J lost 8 bases; unmatched junction nucleotides: 6. The CDR3 is made up of 14 amino acids. CDR3 nucleotides: TGTGCCAGCAGCTTGGGACTAGTGACGGATGAGCAGTTCTTC. Translation gives CASSLGLVTDEQFF.

This clone was detected a few times. The V and J genes are TRBV5-4 and TRBJ1-2, with TRBD1 as a possible D gene (6 bases). CDR1 is SGHNT, CDR2 YYREEE, per germline (reference sequence). Deletions cut 0 bases from V and 7 bases from J, with 13 bases between. The CDR3 sequence is 14 residues long. In DNA, the CDR3 is TGTGCCAGCAGCTTGGTAGGGGTCAGGGGTGGCTACACCTTC. It translates to CASSLVGVRGGYTF. The full variable domain, rest sourced from reference TRBV5-4 and TRBJ1-2, is ETGVTQSPTHLIKTRGQQVTLRCSSQSGHNTVSWYQQALGQGPQFIFQYYREEENGRGNFPPRFSGLQFPNYSSELNVNALELDDSALYLCASSLVGVRGGYTFGSGTRLTVV.

V gene TRBV18 combines with J gene TRBJ2-1; maybe TRBD1 (5 bases). This CDR3 has 14 residues. V lost 9 bases, J lost 6 bases, and 18 bases lay in between. CDR1 is KGHSH, CDR2 LQKENI, per germline. CDR3 bases: TGTGCCAGTACCGGACACACCACCTTCAATGAGCAGTTCTTC. This translates into CASTGHTTFNEQFF.

With respect to this clone: The sample carries other DNA sequences with the same CDR3. The chain employs TRBV27 and TRBJ1-2; TRBD1 aligns across 7 bases. The CDR3 has 13 amino acids. CDR1 and CDR2 (germline): MNHEY, SMNVEV (reference sequence). With 6 bases clipped from V and 8 bases from J, the junction kept 9 bases outside the gene matches. The CDR3 protein is CASRLQGGEGYTF. CDR3 nucleotides: TGTGCCAGCAGACTTCAGGGGGGCGAGGGCTACACCTTC.

The V and J genes are TRBV20-1 and TRBJ1-4; D not certain. The V and J ends lost 1 base and 8 bases respectively, with 5 bases between them. Per the germline V gene, CDR1 is DFQATT and CDR2 is SNEGSKA (reference sequence). The CDR3 is 11 residues long. CDR3 in amino acids: CSARVQEKLFF. The CDR3 DNA reads TGCAGTGCTAGAGTTCAAGAAAAACTGTTTTTT.

The J gene is TRBJ2-7, the V gene TRBV4-2; D perhaps matches TRBD1 (6 bases). There are 14 residues in the CDR3. Trimming left V 1 base short and J 0 bases short, with 7 bases between. Germline V gene data show CDR1 as LGHNA and CDR2 as YNFKEQ. The CDR3 here is CASSQGGGSYEQYF. The CDR3 DNA is TGTGCCAGCAGCCAAGGAGGGGGCTCCTACGAGCAGTACTTC.

The J gene is TRBJ1-1, the V gene TRBV2, with 7 bases that match TRBD1. V trimming: 4 bases; J trimming: 4 bases; junction bases outside the gene matches: 6. The CDR3 spans 14 residues. From germline, CDR1 is SNHLY and CDR2 FYNNEI. The CDR3 reads CASSGGTVGTEAFF. The CDR3 DNA follows: TGTGCCAGCAGTGGAGGGACAGTGGGCACTGAAGCTTTCTTT.

This clone was detected only once. The rearrangement joins TRBV11-2 to TRBJ2-1; 10 bases are a match to TRBD2. This CDR3 is 15 amino acids long. J lost 5 bases, V lost 5 bases, and 6 bases had no gene match. The germline V gene encodes CDR1 SGHAT and CDR2 FQNNGV. This CDR3 is CASSPLAGLNNEQFF. CDR3 coding DNA: TGTGCCAGCAGCCCACTAGCGGGGTTAAACAATGAGCAGTTCTTC.

This chain links TRBV18 with TRBJ2-1; the D gene is possibly TRBD1 (6 bases). Trimming shortened V by 1 base and J by 2 bases, and 6 bases separated the two germline ends. This CDR3 is built from 14 residues. Germline assignment: CDR1 KGHSH and CDR2 LQKENI. The CDR3 coding sequence is TGTGCCAGCTCACCACAGGGGGCCTACAATGAGCAGTTCTTC. This codes for CASSPQGAYNEQFF.

The rearrangement uses TRBV14 and TRBJ1-1, with TRBD1 as a possible D gene (6 bases). The V end lost 1 base, the J end lost 4 bases, and 13 bases lay between the germline ends. Germline CDR1 reads SGHDN; CDR2 reads FVKESK. The CDR3 has 15 amino acids. CDR3 sequence (DNA): TGTGCCAGCAGCCAAGGGCGGGGGGCAGGCACTGAAGCTTTCTTT. This sequence encodes CASSQGRGAGTEAFF.

The CDR3 nucleotides are TGTGCCAGTAGTAAGAGACAGGGAACCAGTGAGCAGTTCTTC. It yields the protein CASSKRQGTSEQFF. J is TRBJ2-1 and V is TRBV19, with TRBD1 matching over 7 bases. This CDR3 has 14 residues. The junction had 9 bases not matched to a gene; V was cut back by 4 bases and J by 9 bases. In germline, CDR1 is LNHDA, CDR2 SQIVND (reference sequence).

This chain joins TRBV5-1 and TRBJ2-5, with unresolved D. CDR1 SGHRS and CDR2 YFSETQ come from the germline V gene. This CDR3 region has 12 residues. Trimming took off 4 bases at V and 5 bases at J, with 9 bases between the two ends. The CDR3 region is CASSPNVETQYF. CDR3 sequence (DNA): TGCGCCAGCAGCCCAAATGTGGAGACCCAGTACTTC.

This chain uses TRBV27 with TRBJ1-2; 11 bases fit TRBD1. After removal of 4 bases from V and 4 bases from J, the junction contained 5 bases not matched to a gene. CDR1 is MNHEY, CDR2 SMNVEV, per germline (reference sequence). This CDR3 contains 15 residues. CDR3 residues: CASSSGTGGGYGYTF. CDR3 DNA sequence: TGTGCCAGCAGTTCCGGGACAGGGGGTGGCTATGGCTACACCTTC.

This chain joins TRBV13 and TRBJ2-5; TRBD2 agrees at 13 bases. CDR1 PRHDT and CDR2 FYEKMQ come from the germline V gene (reference sequence). The trim removed 5 bases at V and 5 bases at J, leaving 11 bases unmatched. This CDR3 region has 17 residues. The CDR3 protein is CASSLALAGGIMETQYF. CDR3 coding DNA: TGTGCCAGCAGCCTGGCACTAGCGGGGGGGATTATGGAGACCCAGTACTTC.

V and J are TRBV28 and TRBJ2-1, with 7 nucleotides matching TRBD1. Germline CDR1 and CDR2: MDHEN and SYDVKM. The CDR3 has 18 residues. J lost 1 base, V lost 4 bases, and 13 bases had no gene match. The CDR3 here is CASSSSRRGGISYNEQFF. The CDR3 DNA reads as TGTGCCAGCAGTTCCTCTCGTAGAGGGGGCATATCCTACAATGAGCAGTTCTTC.

This sequence joins TRBV5-1 and TRBJ2-5; unclear D gene. Germline values: CDR1 SGHRS, CDR2 YFSETQ. Trimming cost V 7 bases and J 2 bases, with 9 bases left between them. The CDR3 length is 12 residues. The CDR3 DNA reads as TGCGCCAGCGGAGACTCTCAAGAGACCCAGTACTTC. It codes for CASGDSQETQYF. Complete variable domain (other parts from reference TRBV5-1 and TRBJ2-5): KAGVTQTPRYLIKTRGQQVTLSCSPISGHRSVSWYQQTPGQGLQFLFEYFSETQRNKGNFPGRFSGRQFSNSRSEMNVSTLELGDSALYLCASGDSQETQYFGPGTRLLVL.

V is TRBV30 and J is TRBJ2-2, with 14 bases aligning to TRBD2. The ends lost 4 bases at V and 4 bases at J; junction bases unmatched: 5. The CDR3 contains 16 residues. Germline CDR1 is GTSNPN and CDR2 is SVGIG (reference sequence). CDR3 in amino acids: CAWKGLAGASTGELFF. The CDR3 region has the DNA TGTGCCTGGAAGGGACTAGCGGGAGCGAGCACCGGGGAGCTGTTTTTT.

CDR3 sequence: CASQTNRGNQPQHF. CDR3 bases: TGTGCCAGCCAAACCAACAGGGGAAATCAGCCCCAGCATTTT. This chain connects TRBV6-5 to TRBJ1-5, with TRBD1 matching 7 bases. V lost 8 bases, J lost 4 bases, and 8 bases stayed unmatched. The germline gives CDR1 MNHEY, CDR2 SVGAGI. The CDR3 spans 14 residues.

This clone was counted a single time. The genes are TRBV19 and TRBJ2-1; a possible D gene is TRBD1 (5 bases). CDR3 length: 15 residues. Trimming shortened V by 4 bases and J by 0 bases, and 10 bases separated the two germline ends. Germline-derived CDR1 and CDR2 are LNHDA and SQIVND (reference sequence). The CDR3 reads CASSRGTGSYNEQFF. As DNA, the CDR3 is TGTGCCAGTAGTAGAGGAACAGGCTCCTACAATGAGCAGTTCTTC.

The J gene is TRBJ1-4, the V gene TRBV15, with D unresolved. Germline lookup yields CDR1 LNHNV and CDR2 YYDKDF (reference sequence). The CDR3 has 14 residues. V lost 3 bases to trimming and J lost 5 bases, with 10 bases between them. The CDR3 DNA follows: TGTGCCACCAGCAGGACAAAAGAGAATGAAAAACTGTTTTTT. Translating gives CATSRTKENEKLFF.

The CDR3 coding sequence is TGTGCCAGCAGCGCCCGGGACTTGGGCTCCTACAATGAGCAGTTCTTC. It is translated as CASSARDLGSYNEQFF. The chain joins TRBV9 to TRBJ2-1, with TRBD2 as a possible D gene (6 bases). Per the germline V gene, CDR1 is SGDLS and CDR2 is YYNGEE. CDR3 length: 16 amino acids. Trimming took off 3 bases at V and 0 bases at J, with 13 bases between the two ends.

V usage is TRBV30 and J usage is TRBJ1-6, with D unclear. Trimming left V 5 bases short and J 3 bases short, with 17 bases between. The CDR3 contains 16 residues. Per the germline V gene, CDR1 is GTSNPN and CDR2 is SVGIG (reference sequence). This chain's CDR3 is CAWGSRADNYNSPLHF. CDR3 coding DNA: TGTGCCTGGGGATCTAGAGCGGATAACTATAATTCACCCCTCCACTTT.

This clone occurred once. Written as DNA, the CDR3 is TGTGCCAGCAGTCCCGGACTAGCGGCGAACACCGGGGAGCTGTTTTTT. Residues: CASSPGLAANTGELFF. The rearrangement uses TRBV27 and TRBJ2-2; TRBD2 aligns across 10 bases. V lost 5 bases, J lost 0 bases, and 3 bases stayed unmatched. The CDR3 loop spans 16 amino acids. Germline V gene lookup returns CDR1 MNHEY and CDR2 SMNVEV (reference sequence).

The chain carries TRBV29-1 and TRBJ2-1; TRBD1 agrees at 7 bases. The junction had 11 bases not matched to a gene; V was cut back by 3 bases and J by 0 bases. Per germline, CDR1 SQVTM and CDR2 ANQGSEA. This CDR3 comprises 17 residues. CDR3 sequence: CSVDGGEDRSSYNEQFF. Written as DNA, the CDR3 is TGCAGCGTTGATGGAGGAGAGGACAGGTCCTCCTACAATGAGCAGTTCTTC.